The 5 T cell receptor beta chains in this list originate from one sample, sequenced in a study of blood T cell repertoires in COVID-19. The table came from immunoSEQ multiplex PCR; TCRdb's copy has only in-frame clones and leaves some out. Of 210,000 or so clones listed, about 86% are singletons. The sequenced material came from peripheral blood. Receptor source: a man aged 18-30 years with active or convalescent COVID-19.

The chain links TRBV24-1 to TRBJ2-7; 8 bases fit TRBD2. This CDR3 is 16 amino acids long. Germline lookup yields CDR1 KGHDR and CDR2 SFDVKD. V trimming: 3 bases; J trimming: 2 bases; junction bases outside the gene matches: 8. CDR3: CATSDPGGAYPYEQYF. The CDR3, as DNA: TGTGCCACCAGTGATCCGGGAGGGGCGTACCCCTACGAGCAGTACTTC.

This chain uses TRBV18 with TRBJ2-6, with 10 bases lining up with TRBD1. Germline values: CDR1 KGHSH, CDR2 LQKENI. V was clipped by 4 bases and J by 2 bases; unmatched bases: 5. The CDR3 consists of 17 residues. The CDR3 coding sequence is TGTGCCAGCTCACAGACAGGGGGCTGGCCTGGGGCCAACGTCCTGACTTTC. This translates into CASSQTGGWPGANVLTF.

The rearrangement links TRBV3-1 (or the pseudogene TRBV3-2) to TRBJ2-1, with 10 positions matching TRBD2. Unmatched junction bases numbered 0, after V lost 6 bases and J lost 4 bases. Germline V lookup: CDR1 LGHDT, CDR2 YNNKEL (reference sequence). The length of the CDR3 is 13 residues. The CDR3: CASRTSGYNEQFF. CDR3 DNA: TGTGCCAGCAGGACTAGCGGGTACAATGAGCAGTTCTTC.

The chain employs TRBV7-2 and TRBJ2-2; 8 bases line up with TRBD1. J was trimmed by 7 bases and V by 6 bases; bases with no gene match: 13. The CDR3 runs 16 residues. Germline V gene sequence: CDR1 SGHTA, CDR2 FQGNSA. This CDR3 reads CASRLNSGTGLGELFF. As DNA, the CDR3 is TGTGCCAGCAGGCTAAATTCCGGGACAGGCCTCGGGGAGCTGTTTTTT.

CDR3 nucleotides: TGTGCCAGTAGTCCGTGGACAGGGTATGACTATGGCTACACCTTC. Amino acids: CASSPWTGYDYGYTF. The chain employs TRBV19 and TRBJ1-2; 8 bases align to TRBD1. Trimming removed 5 bases from V and 3 bases from J; junction bases left unmatched: 8. The germline V gene encodes CDR1 LNHDA and CDR2 SQIVND (reference sequence). The CDR3 consists of 15 residues.